A selection of T cell receptor beta chains follows, all from one sample in a study of T cells in Graves' hyperthyroidism and ophthalmopathy. One entry per CDR3 protein results from TCRdb running MiXCR on the multiplex PCR reads. The sample carries roughly 400,000 distinct CDR3 sequences, more than 15% recorded once. Source material: blood. These receptor sequences come from a woman younger than 35 with Graves' hyperthyroidism that later progressed to Graves' ophthalmopathy. Each CDR3 is given with its conserved first and last residue.

>TRBV7-3|TRBJ2-3
CASSPTGGRTANTQYF
>TRBV7-9|TRBJ1-4
CASSTRTEDEKLFF
>TRBV5-1|TRBJ1-6
CASTGAQGTPLHF
>TRBV15|TRBJ1-5
CATSPIGAGNQPQHF
>TRBV9|TRBJ2-3
CASSVAWYNTDTQYF
>TRBV6-2/TRBV6-3|TRBJ1-4
CASSYSSKATNEKLFF
>TRBV27|TRBJ2-2
CASSPLGANTGELFF
>TRBV6-1|TRBJ1-2
CASSEVGRGYTF
>TRBV12-3/TRBV12-4|TRBJ2-1
CASSGLREVGYNEQFF
>TRBV27|TRBJ1-4
CASSLDPGAASNEKLFF
>TRBV18|TRBJ1-1
CASSPQGGTEAFF
>TRBV3-1|TRBJ2-2
CASSRGLAGERTGELFF
>TRBV6-1|TRBJ1-5
CASTEGSGGVGNQPQHF
>TRBV11-2|TRBJ1-3
CASRRSGNTIYF
>TRBV27|TRBJ2-6
CASSLRGGAGANVLTF
>TRBV7-8|TRBJ2-5
CASSLSPTSLQETQYF
>TRBV30|TRBJ2-7
CAWRAKYRDSSLDEQYF
>TRBV6-1|TRBJ2-3
CASRNQGGNPTDTQYF
>TRBV15|TRBJ1-1
CATSRDSTGMATEAFF
>TRBV19|TRBJ1-5
CASSMEGRSNQPQHF
>TRBV10-2|TRBJ2-1
CASSESVRVYNEQFF
>TRBV28|TRBJ2-7
CASSTSGQGTYEQYF
>TRBV6-6|TRBJ2-7
CASSYRREGPCEQYF
>TRBV30|TRBJ1-6
CAWGSSYNSPLHF
>TRBV6-1|TRBJ1-2
CASSTGYPYGYTF
>TRBV6-6|TRBJ2-2
CASSYPGFNGELFF
>TRBV12-3/TRBV12-4|TRBJ2-3
CASSYTDTQYF
>TRBV2|TRBJ2-5
CASSEVGQETQYF
>TRBV2|TRBJ1-2
CASSGDGTNYGYTF
>TRBV27|TRBJ2-7
CASSLYPSSYEQYF
>TRBV3-1|TRBJ2-3
CASSQDPQGWGTDTQYF
>TRBV27|TRBJ1-2
CASSRKGGSSDIGGYTF
>TRBV15|TRBJ2-7
CATSRKGGGGGEQYF
>TRBV7-8|TRBJ2-5
CASSLVASGRAQYQETQYF
>TRBV6-5|TRBJ2-7
CASSYSDVREQYF
>TRBV3-1|TRBJ2-5
CASSRRLADQETQYF
>TRBV4-2|TRBJ2-1
CASSQDYFGQGPNEQFF
>TRBV5-1|TRBJ1-2
CASSLAGRTVSYGYTF
>TRBV20-1|TRBJ2-3
CSAVLLAGGPPDTQYF
>TRBV7-2|TRBJ2-3
CASSKAGTSVVYF
>TRBV3-1|TRBJ1-4
CASSPSGQQELFF
>TRBV20-1|TRBJ2-7
CSGKGLAALTREQYF
>TRBV20-1|TRBJ2-7
CSASGRGQGYEQYF